What follows is one T cell receptor (beta chain) and its context. CDR1 and CDR2 (germline): ENHRY, SYGVKD. CDR3 length: 21 residues. J lost 0 bases, V lost 6 bases, and 17 bases had no gene match. Donors in Cohort 3 who had recovered were those with two negative PCRs, healthcare professional clearance, or resolution of their symptoms. The data were obtained in a study of blood T cell repertoires in COVID-19. The overall study: Collection of acute and convalescent COVID-19 samples took place in the United States, Italy and Spain.

TCRdb's table, derived via immunoSEQ multiplex PCR, lists solely in-frame clones and lacks some. Of 350,000 to 400,000 clones listed, 80% to 90% are singletons. The chain joins TRBV10-3 to TRBJ2-1; 13 nucleotides match TRBD2. This TCR derives from a man aged 18-30 years who had recovered from COVID-19. The sequenced material came from PBMCs or T cells enriched from blood (not recorded which). Here the CDR3 DNA reads TGTGCCATCAGCGGAGGCGTGCGGACTAGCGGGAGACAGAGCTCCTACAATGAGCAGTTCTTC. It is translated as CAISGGVRTSGRQSSYNEQFF.